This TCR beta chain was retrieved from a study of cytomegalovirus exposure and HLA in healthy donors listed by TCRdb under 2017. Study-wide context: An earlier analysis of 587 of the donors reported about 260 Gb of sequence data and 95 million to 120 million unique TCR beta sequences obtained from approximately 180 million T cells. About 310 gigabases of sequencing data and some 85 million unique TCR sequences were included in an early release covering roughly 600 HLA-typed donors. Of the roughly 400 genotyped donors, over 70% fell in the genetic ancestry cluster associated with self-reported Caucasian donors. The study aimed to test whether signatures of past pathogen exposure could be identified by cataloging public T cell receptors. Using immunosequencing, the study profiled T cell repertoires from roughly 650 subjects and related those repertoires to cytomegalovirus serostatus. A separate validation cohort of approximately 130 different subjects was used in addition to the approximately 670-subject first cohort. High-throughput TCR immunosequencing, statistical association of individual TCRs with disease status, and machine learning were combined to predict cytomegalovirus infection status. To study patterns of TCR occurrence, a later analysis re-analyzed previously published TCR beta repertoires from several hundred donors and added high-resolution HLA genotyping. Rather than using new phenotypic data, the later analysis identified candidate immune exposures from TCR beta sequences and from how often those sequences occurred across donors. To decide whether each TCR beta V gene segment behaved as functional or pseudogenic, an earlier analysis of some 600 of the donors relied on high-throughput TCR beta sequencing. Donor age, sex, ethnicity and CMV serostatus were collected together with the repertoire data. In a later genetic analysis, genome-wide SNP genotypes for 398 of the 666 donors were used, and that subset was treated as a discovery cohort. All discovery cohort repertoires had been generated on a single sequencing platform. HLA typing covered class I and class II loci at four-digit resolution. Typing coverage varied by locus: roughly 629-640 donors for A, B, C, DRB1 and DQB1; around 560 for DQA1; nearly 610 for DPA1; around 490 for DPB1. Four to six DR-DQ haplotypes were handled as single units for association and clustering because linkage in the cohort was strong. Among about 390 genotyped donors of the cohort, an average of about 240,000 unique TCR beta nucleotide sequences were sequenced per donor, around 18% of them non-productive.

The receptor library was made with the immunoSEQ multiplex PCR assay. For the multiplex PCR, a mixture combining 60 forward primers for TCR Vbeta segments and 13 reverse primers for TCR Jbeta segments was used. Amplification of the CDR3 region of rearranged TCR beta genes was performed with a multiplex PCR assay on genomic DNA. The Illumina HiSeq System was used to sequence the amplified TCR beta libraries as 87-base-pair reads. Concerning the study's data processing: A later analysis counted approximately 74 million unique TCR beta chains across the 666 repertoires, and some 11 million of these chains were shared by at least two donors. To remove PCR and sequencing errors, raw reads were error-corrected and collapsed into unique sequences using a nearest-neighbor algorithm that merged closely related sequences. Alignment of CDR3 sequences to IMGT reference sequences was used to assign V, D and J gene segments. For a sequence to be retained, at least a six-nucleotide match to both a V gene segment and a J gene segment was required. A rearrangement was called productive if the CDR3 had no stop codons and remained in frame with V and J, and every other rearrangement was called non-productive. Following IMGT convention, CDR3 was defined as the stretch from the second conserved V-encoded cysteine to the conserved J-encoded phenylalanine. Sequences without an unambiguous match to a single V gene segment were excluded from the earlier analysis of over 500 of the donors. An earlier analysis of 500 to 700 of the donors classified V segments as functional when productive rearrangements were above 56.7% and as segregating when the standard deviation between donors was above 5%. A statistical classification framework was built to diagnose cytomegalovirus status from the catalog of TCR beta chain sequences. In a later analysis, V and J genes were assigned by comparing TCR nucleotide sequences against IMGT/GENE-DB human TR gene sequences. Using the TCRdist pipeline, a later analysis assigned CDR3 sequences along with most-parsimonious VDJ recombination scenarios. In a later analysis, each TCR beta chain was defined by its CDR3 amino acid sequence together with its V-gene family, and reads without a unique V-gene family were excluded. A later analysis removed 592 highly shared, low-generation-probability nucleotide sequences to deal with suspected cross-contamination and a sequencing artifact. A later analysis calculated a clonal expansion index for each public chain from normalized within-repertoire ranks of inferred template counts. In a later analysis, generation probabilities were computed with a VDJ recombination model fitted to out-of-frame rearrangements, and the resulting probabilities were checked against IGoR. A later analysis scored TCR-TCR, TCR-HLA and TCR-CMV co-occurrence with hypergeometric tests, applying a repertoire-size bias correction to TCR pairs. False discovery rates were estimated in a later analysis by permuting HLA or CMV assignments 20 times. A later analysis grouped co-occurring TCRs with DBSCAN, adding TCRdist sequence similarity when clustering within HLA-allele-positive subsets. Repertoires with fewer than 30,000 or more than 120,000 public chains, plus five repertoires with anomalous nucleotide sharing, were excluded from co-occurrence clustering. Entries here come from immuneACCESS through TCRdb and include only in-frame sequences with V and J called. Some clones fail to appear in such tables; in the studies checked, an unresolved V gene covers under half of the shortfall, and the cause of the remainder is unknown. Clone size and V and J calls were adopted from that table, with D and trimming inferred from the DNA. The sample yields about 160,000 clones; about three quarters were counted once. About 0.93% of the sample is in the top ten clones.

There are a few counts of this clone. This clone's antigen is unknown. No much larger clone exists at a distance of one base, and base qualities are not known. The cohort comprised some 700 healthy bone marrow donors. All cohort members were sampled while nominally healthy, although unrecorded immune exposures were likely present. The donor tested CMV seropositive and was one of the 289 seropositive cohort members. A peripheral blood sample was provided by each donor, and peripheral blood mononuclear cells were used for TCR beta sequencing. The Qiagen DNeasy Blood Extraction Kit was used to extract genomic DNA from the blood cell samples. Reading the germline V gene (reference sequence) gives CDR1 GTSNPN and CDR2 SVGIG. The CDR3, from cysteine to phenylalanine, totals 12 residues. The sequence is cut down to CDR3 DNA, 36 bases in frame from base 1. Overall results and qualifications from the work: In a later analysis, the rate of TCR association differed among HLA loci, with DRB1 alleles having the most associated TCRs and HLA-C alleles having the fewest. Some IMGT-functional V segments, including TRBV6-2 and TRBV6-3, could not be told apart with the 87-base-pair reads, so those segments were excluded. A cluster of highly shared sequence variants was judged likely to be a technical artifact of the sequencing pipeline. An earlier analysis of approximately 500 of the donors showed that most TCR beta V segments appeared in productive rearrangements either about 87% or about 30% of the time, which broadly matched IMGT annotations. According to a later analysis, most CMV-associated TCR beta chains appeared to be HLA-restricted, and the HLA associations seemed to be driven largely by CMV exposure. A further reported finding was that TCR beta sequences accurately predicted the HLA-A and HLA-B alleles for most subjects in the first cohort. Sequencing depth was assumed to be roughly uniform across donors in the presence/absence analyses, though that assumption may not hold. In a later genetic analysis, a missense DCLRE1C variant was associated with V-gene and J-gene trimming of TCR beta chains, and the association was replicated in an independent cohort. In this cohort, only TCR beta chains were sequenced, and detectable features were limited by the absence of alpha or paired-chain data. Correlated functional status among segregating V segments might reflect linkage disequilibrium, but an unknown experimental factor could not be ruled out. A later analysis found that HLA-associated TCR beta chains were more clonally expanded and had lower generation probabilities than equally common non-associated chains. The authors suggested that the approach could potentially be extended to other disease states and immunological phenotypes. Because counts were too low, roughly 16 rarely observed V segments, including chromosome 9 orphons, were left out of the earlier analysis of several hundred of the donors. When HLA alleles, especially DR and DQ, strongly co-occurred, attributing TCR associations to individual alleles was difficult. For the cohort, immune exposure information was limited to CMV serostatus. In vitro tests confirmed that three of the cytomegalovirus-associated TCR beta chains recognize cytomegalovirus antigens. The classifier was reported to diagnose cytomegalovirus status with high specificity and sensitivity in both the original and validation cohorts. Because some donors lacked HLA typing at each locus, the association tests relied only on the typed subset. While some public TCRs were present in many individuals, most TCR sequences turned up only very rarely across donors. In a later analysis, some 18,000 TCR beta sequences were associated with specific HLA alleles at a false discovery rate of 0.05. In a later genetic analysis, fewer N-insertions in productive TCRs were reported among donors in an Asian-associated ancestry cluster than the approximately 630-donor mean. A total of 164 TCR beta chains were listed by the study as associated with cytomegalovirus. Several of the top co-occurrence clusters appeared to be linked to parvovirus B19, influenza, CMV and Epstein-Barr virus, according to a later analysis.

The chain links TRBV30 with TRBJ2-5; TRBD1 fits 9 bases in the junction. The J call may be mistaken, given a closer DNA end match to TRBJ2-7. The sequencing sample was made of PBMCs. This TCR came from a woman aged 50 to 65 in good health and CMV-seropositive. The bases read TGTGCCTGGGGACAGGGGAACTACGAGCAGTACTTC. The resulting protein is CAWGQGNYEQYF.